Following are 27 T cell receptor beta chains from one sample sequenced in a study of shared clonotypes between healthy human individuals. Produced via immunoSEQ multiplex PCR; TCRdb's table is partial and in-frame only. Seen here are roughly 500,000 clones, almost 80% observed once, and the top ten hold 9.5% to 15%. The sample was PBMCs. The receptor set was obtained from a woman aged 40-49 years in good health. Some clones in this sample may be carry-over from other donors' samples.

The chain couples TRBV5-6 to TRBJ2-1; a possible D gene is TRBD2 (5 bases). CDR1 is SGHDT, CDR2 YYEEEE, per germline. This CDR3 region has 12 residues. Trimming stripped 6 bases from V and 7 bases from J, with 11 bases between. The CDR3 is CASTFRENEQFF. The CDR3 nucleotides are TGTGCCAGCACGTTTCGGGAAAATGAGCAGTTCTTC.

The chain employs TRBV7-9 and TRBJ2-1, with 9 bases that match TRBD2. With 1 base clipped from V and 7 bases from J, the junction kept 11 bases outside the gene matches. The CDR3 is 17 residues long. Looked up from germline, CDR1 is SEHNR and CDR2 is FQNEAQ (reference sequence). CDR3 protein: CASSLGAASGNWNEQFF. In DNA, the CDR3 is TGTGCCAGCAGCTTAGGCGCGGCTAGCGGGAATTGGAATGAGCAGTTCTTC.

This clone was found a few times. CDR3 sequence: CASSRADAGDGNEQFF. CDR3 DNA sequence: TGTGCCAGCAGCAGAGCGGATGCGGGAGACGGCAATGAGCAGTTCTTC. The chain combines TRBV21-1 with TRBJ2-1; the table gives TRBD2 as D, unverified against the DNA. TRBV21-1 is termed a pseudogene. The CDR3 length is 16 residues.

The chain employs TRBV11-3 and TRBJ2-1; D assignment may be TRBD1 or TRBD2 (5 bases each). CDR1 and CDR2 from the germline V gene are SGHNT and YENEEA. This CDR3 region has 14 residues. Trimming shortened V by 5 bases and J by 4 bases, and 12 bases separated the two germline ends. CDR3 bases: TGTGCCAGCAGCCGGGACCAAATTTACAATGAGCAGTTCTTC. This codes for CASSRDQIYNEQFF.

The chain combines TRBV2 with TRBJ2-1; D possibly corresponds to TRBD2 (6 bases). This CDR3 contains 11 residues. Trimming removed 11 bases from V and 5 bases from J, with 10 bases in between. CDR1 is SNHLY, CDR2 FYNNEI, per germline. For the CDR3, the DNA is TGTGCCTGGGGGGATAACAATGAGCAGTTCTTC. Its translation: CAWGDNNEQFF.

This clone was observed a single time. CDR3 sequence (DNA): TGTGCCAGCAGTTACTCGACAAACTCTGGAAACACCATATATTTT. Protein: CASSYSTNSGNTIYF. This rearrangement joins TRBV6-5 to TRBJ1-3; D is undetermined. This CDR3 contains 15 residues. Trimming took 0 bases from V and 0 from J, leaving 6 bases between them. CDR1 MNHEY and CDR2 SVGAGI come from the germline V gene.

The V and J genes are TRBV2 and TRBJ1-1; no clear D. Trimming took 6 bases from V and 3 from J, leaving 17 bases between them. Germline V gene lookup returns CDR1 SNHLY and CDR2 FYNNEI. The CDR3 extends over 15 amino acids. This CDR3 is CASRPSFLLDTEAFF. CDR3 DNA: TGTGCCAGCAGGCCCTCTTTCTTGCTGGACACTGAAGCTTTCTTT.

CDR3 region: CASSIGRIATNEKLFF. In DNA form, the CDR3 reads TGTGCCAGTAGTATTGGACGGATTGCAACTAATGAAAAACTGTTTTTT. The genes are TRBV19 and TRBJ1-4, with D uncertain. Germline CDR1 and CDR2: LNHDA and SQIVND (reference sequence). The CDR3 consists of 16 residues. Trimming stripped 3 bases from V and 0 bases from J, with 11 bases between.

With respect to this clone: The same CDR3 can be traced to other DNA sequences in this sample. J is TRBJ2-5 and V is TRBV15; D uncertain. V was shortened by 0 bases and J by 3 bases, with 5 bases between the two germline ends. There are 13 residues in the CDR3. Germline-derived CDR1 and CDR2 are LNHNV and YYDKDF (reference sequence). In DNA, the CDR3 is TGTGCCACCAGCAGAGATTTTGAAGAGACCCAGTACTTC. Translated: CATSRDFEETQYF.

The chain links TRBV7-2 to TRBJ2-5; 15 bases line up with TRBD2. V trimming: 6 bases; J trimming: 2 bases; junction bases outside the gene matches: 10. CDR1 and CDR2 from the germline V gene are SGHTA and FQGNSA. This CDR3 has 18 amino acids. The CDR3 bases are TGTGCCAGCAGTCCTGGACTAGCGGGAGGGCCGCGACAAGAGACCCAGTACTTC. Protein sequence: CASSPGLAGGPRQETQYF.

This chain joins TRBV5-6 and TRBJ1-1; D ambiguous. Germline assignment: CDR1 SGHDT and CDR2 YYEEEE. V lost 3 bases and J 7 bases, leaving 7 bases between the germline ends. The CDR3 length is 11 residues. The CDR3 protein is CASSWGLEAFF. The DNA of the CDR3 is TGTGCCAGCAGCTGGGGTCTTGAAGCTTTCTTT.

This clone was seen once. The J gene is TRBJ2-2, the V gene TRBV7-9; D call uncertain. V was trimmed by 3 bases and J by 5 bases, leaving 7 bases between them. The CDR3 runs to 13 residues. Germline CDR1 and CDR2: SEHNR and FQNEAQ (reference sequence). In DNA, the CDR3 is TGTGCCAGCAGCTTCGTTGGTACCGGGGAGCTGTTTTTT. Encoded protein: CASSFVGTGELFF.

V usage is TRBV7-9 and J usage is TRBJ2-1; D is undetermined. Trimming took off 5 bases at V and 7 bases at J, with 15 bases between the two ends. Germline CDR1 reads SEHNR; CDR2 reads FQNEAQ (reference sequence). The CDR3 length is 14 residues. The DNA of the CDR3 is TGTGCCAGCAGCCCGGACCCCTGGGGAAATGAGCAGTTCTTC. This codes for CASSPDPWGNEQFF.

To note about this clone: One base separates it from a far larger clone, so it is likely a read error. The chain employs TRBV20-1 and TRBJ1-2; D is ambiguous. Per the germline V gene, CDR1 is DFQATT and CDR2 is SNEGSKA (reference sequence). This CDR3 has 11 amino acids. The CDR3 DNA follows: TGCGGTGCCGGACGTGGGGAAGGCTACACCTTC. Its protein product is CGAGRGEGYTF.

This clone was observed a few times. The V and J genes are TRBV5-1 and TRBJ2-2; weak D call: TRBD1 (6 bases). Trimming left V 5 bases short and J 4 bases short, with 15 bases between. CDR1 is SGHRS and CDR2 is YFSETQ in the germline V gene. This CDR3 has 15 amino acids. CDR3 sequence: CASSARTELTGELFF. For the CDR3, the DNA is TGCGCCAGCAGTGCGAGGACAGAACTCACCGGGGAGCTGTTTTTT.

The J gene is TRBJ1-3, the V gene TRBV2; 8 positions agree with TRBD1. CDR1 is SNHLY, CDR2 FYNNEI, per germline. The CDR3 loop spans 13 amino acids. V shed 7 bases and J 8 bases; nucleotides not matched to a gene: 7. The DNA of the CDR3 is TGTGCCAGCACTGAGACAGGGGCACACACCATATATTTT. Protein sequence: CASTETGAHTIYF.

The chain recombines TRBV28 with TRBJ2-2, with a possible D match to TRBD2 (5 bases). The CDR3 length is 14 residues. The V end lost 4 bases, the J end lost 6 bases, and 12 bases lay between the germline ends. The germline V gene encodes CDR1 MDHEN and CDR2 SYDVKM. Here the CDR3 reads CASSSSGIAGELFF. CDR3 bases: TGTGCCAGCAGTTCCTCGGGGATAGCCGGGGAGCTGTTTTTT.

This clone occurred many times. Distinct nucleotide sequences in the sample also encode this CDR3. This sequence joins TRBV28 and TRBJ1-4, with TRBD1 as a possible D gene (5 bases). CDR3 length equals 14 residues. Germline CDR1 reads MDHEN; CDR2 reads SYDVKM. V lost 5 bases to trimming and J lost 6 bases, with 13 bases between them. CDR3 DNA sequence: TGTGCCAGCAGTGGCCGGGACTTAGATGAAAAACTGTTTTTT. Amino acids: CASSGRDLDEKLFF.

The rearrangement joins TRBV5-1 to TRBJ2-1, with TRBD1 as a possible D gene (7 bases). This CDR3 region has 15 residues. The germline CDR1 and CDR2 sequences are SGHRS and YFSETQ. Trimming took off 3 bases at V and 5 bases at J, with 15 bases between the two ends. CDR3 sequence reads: CASSSQGGFDNEQFF. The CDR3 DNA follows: TGCGCCAGCAGCTCCCAGGGGGGATTCGACAATGAGCAGTTCTTC.

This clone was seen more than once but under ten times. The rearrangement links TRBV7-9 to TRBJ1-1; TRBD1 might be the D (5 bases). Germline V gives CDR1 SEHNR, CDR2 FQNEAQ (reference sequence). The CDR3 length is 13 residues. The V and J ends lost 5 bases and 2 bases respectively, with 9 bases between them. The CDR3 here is CASSKQGNTEAFF. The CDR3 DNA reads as TGTGCCAGCAGCAAGCAGGGAAACACTGAAGCTTTCTTT.

The CDR3 is CASSLGPRSYNEQFF. The CDR3 DNA sequence: TGTGCCAGCAGCTTAGGTCCTAGGTCCTACAATGAGCAGTTCTTC. The chain recombines TRBV11-2 with TRBJ2-1; D gene uncertain. V lost 1 base and J lost 1, with 8 bases in between. Looked up from germline, CDR1 is SGHAT and CDR2 is FQNNGV. There are 15 residues in the CDR3.

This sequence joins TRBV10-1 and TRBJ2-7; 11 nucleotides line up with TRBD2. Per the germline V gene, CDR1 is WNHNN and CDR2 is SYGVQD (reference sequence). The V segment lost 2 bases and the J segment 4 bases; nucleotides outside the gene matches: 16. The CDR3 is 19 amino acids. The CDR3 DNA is TGCGCCAGCAGTGAGGAGGCTAGCGGGAGGTGGTTAACTTGGTACGAGCAGTACTTC. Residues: CASSEEASGRWLTWYEQYF.

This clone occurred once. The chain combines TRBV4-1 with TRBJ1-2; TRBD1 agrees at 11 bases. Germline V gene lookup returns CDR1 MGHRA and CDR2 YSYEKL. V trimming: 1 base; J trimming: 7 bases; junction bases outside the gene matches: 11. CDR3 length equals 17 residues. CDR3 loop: CASSQAPRDRGISGYTF. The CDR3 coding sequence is TGCGCCAGCAGCCAAGCTCCTAGGGACAGGGGGATTTCTGGCTACACCTTC.

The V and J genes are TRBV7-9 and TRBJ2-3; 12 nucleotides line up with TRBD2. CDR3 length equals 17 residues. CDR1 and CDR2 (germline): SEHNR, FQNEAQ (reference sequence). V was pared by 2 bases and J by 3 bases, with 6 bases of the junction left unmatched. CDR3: CASSLSTSGSRTDTQYF. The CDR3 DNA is TGTGCCAGCAGCTTATCGACTAGCGGGAGTCGGACAGATACGCAGTATTTT.

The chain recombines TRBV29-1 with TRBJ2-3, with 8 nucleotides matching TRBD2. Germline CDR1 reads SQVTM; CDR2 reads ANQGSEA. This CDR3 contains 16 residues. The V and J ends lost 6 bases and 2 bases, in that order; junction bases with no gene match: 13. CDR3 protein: CSVRLVRGGLTDTQYF. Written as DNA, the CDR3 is TGCAGCGTCCGGCTTGTTCGCGGGGGGCTCACAGATACGCAGTATTTT.

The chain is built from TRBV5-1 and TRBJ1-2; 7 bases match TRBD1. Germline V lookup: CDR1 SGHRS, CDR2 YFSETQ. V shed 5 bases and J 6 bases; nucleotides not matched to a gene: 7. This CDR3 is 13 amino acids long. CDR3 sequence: CASSQDRVHGYTF. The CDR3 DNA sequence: TGCGCCAGCAGTCAAGACAGGGTCCATGGCTACACCTTC.

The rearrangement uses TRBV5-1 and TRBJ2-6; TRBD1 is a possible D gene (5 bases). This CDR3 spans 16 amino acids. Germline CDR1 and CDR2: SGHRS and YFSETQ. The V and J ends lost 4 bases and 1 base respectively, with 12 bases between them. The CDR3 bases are TGCGCCAGCAGCATATTTACAGGATCTGGGGCCAACGTCCTGACTTTC. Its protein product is CASSIFTGSGANVLTF.